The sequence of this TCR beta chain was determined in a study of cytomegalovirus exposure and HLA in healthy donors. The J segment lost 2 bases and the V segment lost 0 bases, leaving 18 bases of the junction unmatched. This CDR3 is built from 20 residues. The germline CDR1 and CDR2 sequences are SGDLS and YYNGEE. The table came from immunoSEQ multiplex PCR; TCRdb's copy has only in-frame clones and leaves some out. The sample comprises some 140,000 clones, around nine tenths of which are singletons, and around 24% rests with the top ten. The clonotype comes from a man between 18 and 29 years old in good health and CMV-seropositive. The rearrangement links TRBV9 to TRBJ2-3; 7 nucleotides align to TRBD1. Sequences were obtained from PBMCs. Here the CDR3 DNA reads TGTGCCAGCAGCGTAGAGGGAGACCCAAGACAGGGAAGGTACACAGATACGCAGTATTTT. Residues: CASSVEGDPRQGRYTDTQYF.